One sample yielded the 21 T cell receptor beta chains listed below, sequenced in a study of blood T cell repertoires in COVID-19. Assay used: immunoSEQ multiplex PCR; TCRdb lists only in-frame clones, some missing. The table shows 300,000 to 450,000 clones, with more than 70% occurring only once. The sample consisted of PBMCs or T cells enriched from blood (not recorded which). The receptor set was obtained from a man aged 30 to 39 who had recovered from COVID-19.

The CDR3 coding sequence is TGCGCCAGCAGCTTCGGACAGGCTTACAATGAGCAGTTCTTC. Translating gives CASSFGQAYNEQFF. This chain links TRBV5-1 with TRBJ2-1; 7 nucleotides match TRBD1. The germline V gene has CDR1 SGHRS and CDR2 YFSETQ. CDR3 length: 14 amino acids. V dropped 2 bases and J dropped 4; count of bases not matched to a gene: 3. Full variable domain (remainder filled in from reference TRBV5-1 and TRBJ2-1): KAGVTQTPRYLIKTRGQQVTLSCSPISGHRSVSWYQQTPGQGLQFLFEYFSETQRNKGNFPGRFSGRQFSNSRSEMNVSTLELGDSALYLCASSFGQAYNEQFFGPGTRLTVL.

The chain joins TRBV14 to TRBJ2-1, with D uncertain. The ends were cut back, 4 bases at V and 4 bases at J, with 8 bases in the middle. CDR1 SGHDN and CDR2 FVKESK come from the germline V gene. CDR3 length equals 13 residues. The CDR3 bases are TGTGCCAGCAGCCGGGCCCAATACAATGAGCAGTTCTTC. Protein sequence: CASSRAQYNEQFF.

The CDR3 sequence: CASSLGRASEKLFF. CDR3 sequence (DNA): TGTGCCAGCAGCTTAGGCAGGGCCAGCGAAAAACTGTTTTTT. V and J are TRBV7-2 and TRBJ1-4, with D possibly matching TRBD1 (5 bases). CDR1 and CDR2 (germline): SGHTA, FQGNSA. The CDR3 sequence is 14 residues long. Trimming removed 1 base at V and 8 bases at J, with 11 bases between.

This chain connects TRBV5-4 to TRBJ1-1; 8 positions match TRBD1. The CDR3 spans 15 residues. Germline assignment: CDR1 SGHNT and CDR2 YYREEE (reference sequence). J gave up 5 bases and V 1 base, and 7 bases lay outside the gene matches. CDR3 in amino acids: CASSLLQGAKTEAFF. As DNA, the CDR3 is TGTGCCAGCAGCTTGTTGCAGGGGGCGAAGACTGAAGCTTTCTTT.

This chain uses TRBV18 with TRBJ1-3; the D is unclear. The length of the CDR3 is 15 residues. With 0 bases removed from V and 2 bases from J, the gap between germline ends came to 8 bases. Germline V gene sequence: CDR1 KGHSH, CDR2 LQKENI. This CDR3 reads CASSPPAVAGNTIYF. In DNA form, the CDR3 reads TGTGCCAGCTCACCACCCGCGGTGGCTGGAAACACCATATATTTT.

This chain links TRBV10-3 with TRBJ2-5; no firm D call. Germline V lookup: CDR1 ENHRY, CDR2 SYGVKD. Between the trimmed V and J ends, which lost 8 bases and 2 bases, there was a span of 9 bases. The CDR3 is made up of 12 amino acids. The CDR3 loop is CAIGPVQETQYF. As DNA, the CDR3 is TGTGCCATCGGCCCAGTACAAGAGACCCAGTACTTC.

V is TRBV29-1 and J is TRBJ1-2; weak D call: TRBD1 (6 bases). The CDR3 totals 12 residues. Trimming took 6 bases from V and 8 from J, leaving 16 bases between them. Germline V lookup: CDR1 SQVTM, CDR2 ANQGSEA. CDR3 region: CSVETGSGGYTF. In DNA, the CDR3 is TGCAGCGTAGAAACAGGGTCTGGCGGCTACACCTTC. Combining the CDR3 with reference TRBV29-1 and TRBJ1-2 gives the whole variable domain SAVISQKPSRDICQRGTSLTIQCQVDSQVTMMFWYRQQPGQSLTLIATANQGSEATYESGFVIDKFPISRPNLTFSTLTVSNMSPEDSSIYLCSVETGSGGYTFGSGTRLTVV.

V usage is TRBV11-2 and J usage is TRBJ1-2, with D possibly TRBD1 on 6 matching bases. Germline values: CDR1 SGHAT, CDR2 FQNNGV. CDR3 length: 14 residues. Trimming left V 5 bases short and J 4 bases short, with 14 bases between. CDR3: CASSTRTESYGYTF. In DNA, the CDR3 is TGTGCCAGCAGCACCCGGACAGAGAGCTATGGCTACACCTTC.

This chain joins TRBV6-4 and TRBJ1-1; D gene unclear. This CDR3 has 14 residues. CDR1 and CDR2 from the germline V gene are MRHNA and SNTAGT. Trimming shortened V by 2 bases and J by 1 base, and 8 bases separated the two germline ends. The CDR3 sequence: CASSDTDKNTEAFF. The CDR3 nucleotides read TGTGCCAGCAGTGACACCGACAAGAACACTGAAGCTTTCTTT.

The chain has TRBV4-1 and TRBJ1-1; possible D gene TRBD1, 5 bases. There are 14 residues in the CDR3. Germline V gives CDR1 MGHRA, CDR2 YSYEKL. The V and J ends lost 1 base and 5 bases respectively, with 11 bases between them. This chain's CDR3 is CASSQGLGGTEAFF. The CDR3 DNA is TGCGCCAGCAGCCAAGGGTTGGGGGGGACTGAAGCTTTCTTT.

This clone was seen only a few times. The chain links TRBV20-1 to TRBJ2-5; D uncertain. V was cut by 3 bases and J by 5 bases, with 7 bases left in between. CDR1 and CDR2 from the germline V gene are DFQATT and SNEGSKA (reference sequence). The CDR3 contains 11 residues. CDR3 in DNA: TGCAGTGCTAGTTTATCCGAGACCCAGTACTTC. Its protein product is CSASLSETQYF.

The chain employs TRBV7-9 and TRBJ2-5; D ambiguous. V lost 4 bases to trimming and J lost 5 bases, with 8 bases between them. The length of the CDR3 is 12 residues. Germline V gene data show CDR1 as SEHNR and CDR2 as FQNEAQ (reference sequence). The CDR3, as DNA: TGTGCCAGCAGCTCCCCCGGTGAGACCCAGTACTTC. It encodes CASSSPGETQYF.

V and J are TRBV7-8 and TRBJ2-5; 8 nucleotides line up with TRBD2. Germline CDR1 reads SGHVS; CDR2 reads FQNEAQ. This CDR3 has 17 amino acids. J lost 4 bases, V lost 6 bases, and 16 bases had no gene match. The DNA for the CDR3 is TGTGCCAGCAGTCGAGTCGCGGGGGGTCCTTTGGGAGAGACCCAGTACTTC. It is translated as CASSRVAGGPLGETQYF.

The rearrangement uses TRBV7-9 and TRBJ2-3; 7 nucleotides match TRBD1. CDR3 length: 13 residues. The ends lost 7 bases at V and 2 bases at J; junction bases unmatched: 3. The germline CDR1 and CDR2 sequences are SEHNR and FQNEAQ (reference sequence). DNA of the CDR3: TGTGCCAGCAACACAGGGGTCACAGATACGCAGTATTTT. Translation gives CASNTGVTDTQYF.

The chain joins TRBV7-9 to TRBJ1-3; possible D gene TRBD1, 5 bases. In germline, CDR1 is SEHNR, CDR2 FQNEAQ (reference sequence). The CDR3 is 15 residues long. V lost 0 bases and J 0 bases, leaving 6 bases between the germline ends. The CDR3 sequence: CASSLARGSGNTIYF. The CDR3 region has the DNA TGTGCCAGCAGCTTAGCAAGGGGCTCTGGAAACACCATATATTTT.

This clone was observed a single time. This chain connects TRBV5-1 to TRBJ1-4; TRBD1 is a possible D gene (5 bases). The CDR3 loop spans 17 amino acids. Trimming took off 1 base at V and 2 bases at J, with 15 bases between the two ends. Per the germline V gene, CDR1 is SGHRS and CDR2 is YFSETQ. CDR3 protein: CASSLRPTGGTNEKLFF. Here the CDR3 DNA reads TGCGCCAGCAGCTTGCGCCCTACTGGGGGGACTAATGAAAAACTGTTTTTT.

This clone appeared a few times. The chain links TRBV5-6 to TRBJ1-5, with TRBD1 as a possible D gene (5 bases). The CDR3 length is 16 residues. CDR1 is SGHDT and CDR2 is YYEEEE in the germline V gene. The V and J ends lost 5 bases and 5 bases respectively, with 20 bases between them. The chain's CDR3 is CASRVEGQLRDQPQHF. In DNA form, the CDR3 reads TGTGCCAGCAGGGTGGAGGGGCAGTTAAGAGATCAGCCCCAGCATTTT.

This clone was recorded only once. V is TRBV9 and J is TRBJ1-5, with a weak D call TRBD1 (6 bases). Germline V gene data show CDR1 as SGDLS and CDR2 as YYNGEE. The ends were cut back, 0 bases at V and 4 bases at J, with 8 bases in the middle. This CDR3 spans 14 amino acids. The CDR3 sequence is CASSVEGGNQPQHF. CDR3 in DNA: TGTGCCAGCAGCGTAGAAGGGGGAAATCAGCCCCAGCATTTT.

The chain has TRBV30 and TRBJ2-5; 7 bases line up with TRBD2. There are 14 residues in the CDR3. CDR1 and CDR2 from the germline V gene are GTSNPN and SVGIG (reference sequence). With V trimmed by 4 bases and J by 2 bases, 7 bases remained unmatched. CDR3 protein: CAWTPGGVQETQYF. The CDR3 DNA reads TGTGCCTGGACCCCGGGGGGAGTTCAAGAGACCCAGTACTTC.

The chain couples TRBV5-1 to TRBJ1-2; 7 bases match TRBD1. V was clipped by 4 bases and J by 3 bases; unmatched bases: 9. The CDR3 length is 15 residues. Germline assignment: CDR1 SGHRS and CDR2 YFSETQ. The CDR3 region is CASSATTGTDYGYTF. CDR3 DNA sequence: TGCGCCAGCAGCGCAACGACAGGGACGGACTATGGCTACACCTTC.

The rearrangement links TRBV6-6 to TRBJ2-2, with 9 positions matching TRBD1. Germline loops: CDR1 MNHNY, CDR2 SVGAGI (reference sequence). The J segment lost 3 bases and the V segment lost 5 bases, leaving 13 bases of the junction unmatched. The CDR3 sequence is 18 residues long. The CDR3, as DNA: TGTGCCAGCAGTCGGGGTCCGCCGGGACAGGGAGACACCGGGGAGCTGTTTTTT. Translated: CASSRGPPGQGDTGELFF.